Shown below are 14 T cell receptor beta chains from a single sample sequenced in a study of T cell responses to AZD1222 COVID-19 vaccine. Assay used: immunoSEQ multiplex PCR; TCRdb lists only in-frame clones, some missing. Seen here are 90,000 to 120,000 clones, around 95% observed once, and the top ten hold 2% to 2.5%. The input for sequencing was peripheral blood, taken on day 0 of AZD1222 vaccination. These receptors were taken from an adult in good health.

The V call is TRBV24-1, the J call TRBJ2-7; D uncertain. Trimming shortened V by 4 bases and J by 4 bases, and 16 bases separated the two germline ends. CDR1 is KGHDR, CDR2 SFDVKD, per germline. This CDR3 comprises 15 residues. CDR3 loop: CATSDLARPLYEQYF. The CDR3 DNA reads TGTGCCACCAGTGACCTGGCCCGTCCCCTTTACGAGCAGTACTTC.

The chain is built from TRBV5-1 and TRBJ1-1, with a weak D call TRBD1 (6 bases). The ends were cut back, 2 bases at V and 4 bases at J, with 15 bases in the middle. The germline V gene has CDR1 SGHRS and CDR2 YFSETQ. The CDR3 totals 15 residues. The CDR3 reads CASSFGPGGGTEAFF. The DNA of the CDR3 is TGCGCCAGCAGCTTCGGTCCGGGGGGCGGCACTGAAGCTTTCTTT.

The rearrangement joins TRBV19 to TRBJ2-1, with 14 bases lining up with TRBD2. The CDR3 sequence is 17 residues long. Germline V gives CDR1 LNHDA, CDR2 SQIVND (reference sequence). The V gene end was trimmed by 4 bases and the J gene end by 6 bases; junction bases not matched to a gene: 8. The CDR3 sequence is CASSKGAGTSGSNEQFF. The CDR3 nucleotides read TGTGCCAGTAGTAAAGGGGCCGGGACTAGCGGGAGCAATGAGCAGTTCTTC.

This clone was counted once. The gene calls are TRBV5-1 and TRBJ2-1, with 10 bases identical to TRBD2. J lost 8 bases, V lost 3 bases, and 5 bases had no gene match. The CDR3 spans 14 residues. Germline CDR1 SGHRS, CDR2 YFSETQ. The CDR3 DNA sequence: TGCGCCAGCAGCTACTCGGGACTAGCGCATGAGCAGTTCTTC. Residues: CASSYSGLAHEQFF.

This clone was observed once. V gene TRBV11-2 combines with J gene TRBJ2-5; D unclear. V lost 3 bases, J lost 1 base, and 12 bases lay in between. Germline assignment: CDR1 SGHAT and CDR2 FQNNGV. The CDR3 covers 15 residues. For the CDR3, the DNA is TGTGCCAGCAGCTTGGTTCCTGCAATCCAAGAGACCCAGTACTTC. Its translation is CASSLVPAIQETQYF.

The chain has TRBV7-9 and TRBJ2-7, with D perhaps TRBD2 (5 bases). Germline-derived CDR1 and CDR2 are SEHNR and FQNEAQ (reference sequence). V gave up 5 bases and J gave up 2 bases, with 13 bases separating them. This CDR3 contains 14 residues. This CDR3 is CASSAMATTYEQYF. The CDR3 DNA is TGTGCCAGCAGCGCGATGGCGACTACCTACGAGCAGTACTTC.

The chain couples TRBV5-1 to TRBJ1-2, with no clear D. Trimming removed 0 bases from V and 5 bases from J, with 5 bases in between. The CDR3 sequence is 12 residues long. CDR1 is SGHRS, CDR2 YFSETQ, per germline. CDR3 amino acids: CASSLVGYGYTF. The DNA of the CDR3 is TGCGCCAGCAGCTTGGTAGGGTATGGCTACACCTTC.

The rearrangement uses TRBV5-1 and TRBJ1-3, with D possibly matching TRBD1 (5 bases). Germline CDR1 reads SGHRS; CDR2 reads YFSETQ. This CDR3 is 15 amino acids long. V shed 4 bases and J shed 2 bases, with 13 bases lying between them. The CDR3 reads CASSAAGTTGNTIYF. The CDR3 bases are TGCGCCAGCAGCGCAGCCGGGACCACTGGAAACACCATATATTTT.

The rearrangement links TRBV19 to TRBJ1-1; D gene ambiguous. The CDR3 is 15 amino acids. CDR1 is LNHDA and CDR2 is SQIVND in the germline V gene (reference sequence). Trimming removed 5 bases from V and 0 bases from J, with 13 bases in between. The CDR3 sequence: CASSWGGGLNTEAFF. The CDR3 nucleotides read TGTGCCAGTAGTTGGGGAGGCGGTCTGAACACTGAAGCTTTCTTT.

This chain uses TRBV2 with TRBJ1-4, with no clear D. The CDR3 totals 15 residues. CDR1 and CDR2 (germline): SNHLY, FYNNEI. The V end was cut by 6 bases, the J end by 0 bases, with 11 bases between. The CDR3 DNA follows: TGTGCCAGCAGAAATAGACAAGCAACTAATGAAAAACTGTTTTTT. This translates into CASRNRQATNEKLFF. The whole variable domain, filled in from reference TRBV2 and TRBJ1-4, reads EPEVTQTPSHQVTQMGQEVILRCVPISNHLYFYWYRQILGQKVEFLVSFYNNEISEKSEIFDDQFSVERPDGSNFTLKIRSTKLEDSAMYFCASRNRQATNEKLFFGSGTQLSVL.

The rearrangement joins TRBV7-3 to TRBJ1-1; TRBD1 aligns across 7 bases. CDR3 size: 14 residues. Trimming took 5 bases from V and 1 from J; bases not matched to a gene: 4. Germline lookup yields CDR1 SGHTA and CDR2 FQGTGA. The CDR3 reads CASSPGTENTEAFF. The CDR3 bases are TGTGCCAGCAGCCCAGGGACAGAGAACACTGAAGCTTTCTTT.

The chain is built from TRBV19 and TRBJ1-5, with a weak D call TRBD1 (6 bases). Trimming took 7 bases from V and 1 from J, leaving 11 bases between them. Germline V gives CDR1 LNHDA, CDR2 SQIVND (reference sequence). The CDR3 extends over 14 amino acids. The CDR3 spells CASTLDSSNQPQHF. As DNA, the CDR3 is TGTGCCAGTACTTTGGACAGCAGCAATCAGCCCCAGCATTTT.

V usage is TRBV6-5 and J usage is TRBJ1-1; D is unclear. V lost 6 bases to trimming and J lost 4 bases, with 15 bases between them. Germline CDR1 reads MNHEY; CDR2 reads SVGAGI. The CDR3 is made up of 14 amino acids. CDR3 protein: CASSRDTVGTEAFF. CDR3 nucleotides: TGTGCCAGCAGCCGCGATACAGTCGGCACTGAAGCTTTCTTT.

V usage is TRBV12-3 or TRBV12-4 and J usage is TRBJ1-1; no definite D call. The germline V and J ends were trimmed by 1 base and 4 bases, with 7 bases remaining between them. The CDR3 extends over 13 amino acids. CDR3 in DNA: TGTGCCAGCAGTTTAGGGGTATTCACTGAAGCTTTCTTT. Translated, it gives CASSLGVFTEAFF.